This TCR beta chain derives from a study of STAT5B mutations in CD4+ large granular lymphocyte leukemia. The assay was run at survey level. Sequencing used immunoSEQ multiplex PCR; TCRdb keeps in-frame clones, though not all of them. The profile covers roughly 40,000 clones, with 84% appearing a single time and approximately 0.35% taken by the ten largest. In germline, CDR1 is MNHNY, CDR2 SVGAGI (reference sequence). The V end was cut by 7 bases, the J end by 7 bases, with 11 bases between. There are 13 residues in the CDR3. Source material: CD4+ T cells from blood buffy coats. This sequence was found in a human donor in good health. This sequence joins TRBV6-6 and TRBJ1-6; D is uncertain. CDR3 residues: CASTRTGNSPLHF. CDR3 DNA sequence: TGTGCCAGCACCAGGACGGGGAATTCACCCCTCCACTTT.